The rows below give T cell receptor beta chains drawn from one sample of a study of blood T cell repertoires in COVID-19. The data were produced by immunoSEQ multiplex PCR, yet TCRdb's version contains in-frame clones alone and is incomplete. The table shows 250,000 to 300,000 clones, with 75% to 90% occurring only once. Sequences were obtained from peripheral blood. The receptor set was obtained from a woman aged 45-59 years who had recovered from COVID-19. The CDR3 runs from the conserved cysteine through the conserved F or W. The order of the fields is V gene, J gene, CDR3 length, D gene, clone size, CDR3 DNA, CDR3 protein. The D gene is left open where the match is weak. The listing skips clone size in some rows; elsewhere it reads once, few, many or a size class.

TRBV3-1/TRBV3-2	TRBJ2-1	16	TRBD1	.	TGTGCCAGCAGCCAAGAGGACAGGGATCCCCACAATGAGCAGTTCTTC	CASSQEDRDPHNEQFF
TRBV4-2	TRBJ1-2	14	.	.	TGTGCCAGCAGCCAAGGGACGGGAGGCTATGGCTACACCTTC	CASSQGTGGYGYTF
TRBV2	TRBJ1-2	13	.	.	TGTGCCAGCGAGGGGGACACCTCCTATGGCTACACCTTC	CASEGDTSYGYTF
TRBV7-6	TRBJ1-6	15	TRBD1	.	TGTGCCAGCAGCTTAGCGCAGGGGGGCGGTTCACCCCTCCACTTT	CASSLAQGGGSPLHF
TRBV19	TRBJ2-1	17	TRBD1	.	TGTGCCAGTAGTTCGAACGCCGGGACAGGGCGATCCAATGAGCAGTTCTTC	CASSSNAGTGRSNEQFF
TRBV5-1	TRBJ2-2	16	.	.	TGCGCCAGCAGCTTGCTCGGACTAACTTCCTCCGGGGAGCTGTTTTTT	CASSLLGLTSSGELFF
TRBV7-8	TRBJ1-1	13	.	.	TGTGCCAGCAGCTTAATTATGAACACTGAAGCTTTCTTT	CASSLIMNTEAFF
TRBV9	TRBJ1-1	14	.	.	TGTGCCAGCAGCCCCTCGGTCCAGGGGAATGAAGCTTTCTTT	CASSPSVQGNEAFF
TRBV28	TRBJ1-1	15	TRBD1	.	TGTGCCAGCAGTCCTCGGACAGGACTTAACACTGAAGCTTTCTTT	CASSPRTGLNTEAFF
TRBV5-4	TRBJ2-2	17	TRBD2	once	TGTGCCAGCAGCTTGACTAGCGGGAGGGCCGGGACCGGGGAGCTGTTTTTT	CASSLTSGRAGTGELFF
TRBV5-1	TRBJ2-2	14	.	.	TGCGCCAGCAGCTCAACGAGCGTGGCCGGGGAGCTGTTTTTT	CASSSTSVAGELFF
TRBV6-5	TRBJ1-1	15	TRBD1	.	TGTGCCAGCAGTTCTCAACCCACGACAGGGTCTGAAGCTTTCTTT	CASSSQPTTGSEAFF
TRBV7-2	TRBJ2-3	14	TRBD2	.	TGTGCCAGCACCCATAGCGGGGGCACAGATACGCAGTATTTT	CASTHSGGTDTQYF
TRBV11-3	TRBJ2-7	16	TRBD1	once	TGTGCCAGCAGCGTAGGGCGTACAGGGGATGACTACGAGCAGTACTTC	CASSVGRTGDDYEQYF
TRBV4-3	TRBJ2-7	15	TRBD1	.	TGCGCCAGCAGCCAAGGTAACAGGGGGAACTACGAGCAGTACTTC	CASSQGNRGNYEQYF
TRBV27	TRBJ1-4	13	TRBD1	.	TGTGCCAGCAGTAGGGACAGGGTTGAAAAACTGTTTTTT	CASSRDRVEKLFF
TRBV6-5	TRBJ1-2	13	TRBD1	.	TGTGCCAGCAGTATTGGACAGGGATATGGCTACACCTTC	CASSIGQGYGYTF
TRBV5-6	TRBJ1-2	14	.	.	TGTGCCAGCAGCCGGACTAGGGGTCCTTATGGCTACACCTTC	CASSRTRGPYGYTF
TRBV5-8	TRBJ1-5	15	.	.	TGTGCCAGCAGCTTGGCAGGGGCTTCCAATCAGCCCCAGCATTTT	CASSLAGASNQPQHF
TRBV19	TRBJ2-1	14	.	.	TGTGCCAGTGCCACCCGGGGGGCGAACAATGAGCAGTTCTTC	CASATRGANNEQFF
TRBV6-5	TRBJ1-2	15	TRBD1	many	TGTGCCAGCAGTTACTTAACCGGGACAGGGGATGGCTACACCTTC	CASSYLTGTGDGYTF
TRBV6-2/TRBV6-3	TRBJ1-2	14	TRBD1	once	TGTGCCAGCAGCCAGGGACAGATCTTCATCGGCTACACCTTC	CASSQGQIFIGYTF
TRBV14	TRBJ2-1	15	TRBD2	.	TGTGCCAGCAGCCAAGGGGCTAGCGGGAGTTTTAAGCAGTTCTTC	CASSQGASGSFKQFF
TRBV19	TRBJ2-2	14	.	once	TGTGCCAGTAAGGGGGTGGAAGTCGCCGGGGAGCTGTTTTTT	CASKGVEVAGELFF
TRBV6-1	TRBJ2-1	13	.	.	TGTGCCAGCAGTGAAGACAGATTGGGTGAGCAGTTCTTC	CASSEDRLGEQFF
TRBV18	TRBJ2-1	17	.	.	TGTGCCAGCTCACCACCTGACTACACGAGCTCCTACAATGAGCAGTTCTTC	CASSPPDYTSSYNEQFF
TRBV7-6	TRBJ2-5	15	TRBD1	.	TGTGCCAGCAGCACCGGGACAGCCTCACAAGAGACCCAGTACTTC	CASSTGTASQETQYF
TRBV27	TRBJ1-2	14	.	.	TGTGCCAGCAGTCAAGGGGCAGGGTGGCATGGCTACACCTTC	CASSQGAGWHGYTF
TRBV6-6	TRBJ2-7	14	TRBD1	.	TGTGCCAGCACCCCTAAGGGGGCCAGGTACGAGCAGTACTTC	CASTPKGARYEQYF
TRBV7-2	TRBJ1-1	14	.	.	TGTGCCAGCAGCTTAAGGAGGGGGAACACTGAAGCTTTCTTT	CASSLRRGNTEAFF
TRBV28	TRBJ1-2	16	.	.	TGTGCCAGCTCAAAAAGGGAGTGGAGCAATATTTATGGCTACACCTTC	CASSKREWSNIYGYTF
TRBV9	TRBJ2-7	15	TRBD1	.	TGTGCCAGCAGCGTGCAGGGGGCGCATTTTGACGAGCAGTACTTC	CASSVQGAHFDEQYF
TRBV6-5	TRBJ1-1	15	TRBD1	.	TGTGCCAGCAGTACCCGACAGGGGGTGAACACTGAAGCTTTCTTT	CASSTRQGVNTEAFF
TRBV4-2	TRBJ2-7	12	TRBD1	once	TGTGCCAGCAGCCAGAACCGGGACAGGCCGTACTTC	CASSQNRDRPYF
TRBV14	TRBJ1-6	15	.	once	TGTGCCAGCAGACCTACCGGGACACCTAATTCACCCCTCCACTTT	CASRPTGTPNSPLHF
TRBV11-2	TRBJ2-1	15	TRBD2	.	TGTGCCAGCAACCTAGCGGGGGCCTCTTACAATGAGCAGTTCTTC	CASNLAGASYNEQFF
TRBV28	TRBJ2-3	15	TRBD2	.	TGTGCCAGCAGTTGGCCGCGGGGGGGGGCAGATACGCAGTATTTT	CASSWPRGGADTQYF
TRBV9	TRBJ2-2	17	.	.	TGTGCCAGCAGCCCCCGAAGGGGTTTGACTAACACCGGGGAGCTGTTTTTT	CASSPRRGLTNTGELFF
TRBV4-3	TRBJ2-5	13	.	.	TGCGCCAGCAGCCAAGATACCAGGGGGACCCAGTACTTC	CASSQDTRGTQYF
TRBV3-1/TRBV3-2	TRBJ2-4	15	TRBD1	.	TGTGCCAGCAGCCTACAGGGGGCCTTGAGGGACATTCAGTACTTC	CASSLQGALRDIQYF
TRBV2	TRBJ1-1	14	.	.	TGTGCCAGCAGTGAAGCTGTAGGGGGCACTGAAGCTTTCTTT	CASSEAVGGTEAFF
TRBV19	TRBJ1-5	19	TRBD1	.	TGTGCCAGTAGGAACCTCAGAACCGGGACAGCTTATAGCAATCAGCCCCAGCATTTT	CASRNLRTGTAYSNQPQHF
TRBV28	TRBJ2-7	12	.	.	TGTGCCAGCAGTACTCCAGGGTACGAGCAGTACTTC	CASSTPGYEQYF
TRBV27	TRBJ1-2	13	.	.	TGTGCCAGCAGTCCACAGCTCCTCTATGGCTACACCTTC	CASSPQLLYGYTF
TRBV4-3	TRBJ1-2	21	TRBD1	.	TGCGCCAGCAGCCAGCAGGGAGGAAAAACCTTCCCGGGACAGGGGGCAAGTGGCTACACCTTC	CASSQQGGKTFPGQGASGYTF
TRBV10-3	TRBJ1-6	16	.	.	TGTGCCATCAGTGAGTCAATCGGGGGGATCAATTCACCCCTCCACTTT	CAISESIGGINSPLHF
TRBV19	TRBJ1-3	17	.	.	TGTGCCAGTACCGTAACGGGTGCGTTCGGCTCTGGAAACACCATATATTTT	CASTVTGAFGSGNTIYF
TRBV7-9	TRBJ2-5	17	TRBD2	.	TGTGCCAGCAGCCTCTTGCGCGGGCGGGAGTGGTGGGAGACCCAGTACTTC	CASSLLRGREWWETQYF
TRBV6-2/TRBV6-3	TRBJ2-3	14	TRBD1	many	TGTGCCAGCAGTCGGGACAGGGAAGCAGATACGCAGTATTTT	CASSRDREADTQYF
TRBV30	TRBJ1-5	17	TRBD1	once	TGTGCCTGTCAACCGGACAGGGTAATCCTTCGCAATCAGCCCCAGCATTTT	CACQPDRVILRNQPQHF
TRBV29-1	TRBJ1-1	14	TRBD1	.	TGCAGCGCTTCAAAACGGGACAGGGGCACTGAAGCTTTCTTT	CSASKRDRGTEAFF
TRBV19	TRBJ2-2	20	TRBD2	.	TGTGCCAGTAGTATTAACTTGGGACTAGCGGGCAACGCGAACACCGGGGAGCTGTTTTTT	CASSINLGLAGNANTGELFF
TRBV18	TRBJ2-5	17	TRBD1	.	TGTGCCAGCTCACCAAGCGGAGGGGACAGGGCGAGAAAGACCCAGTACTTC	CASSPSGGDRARKTQYF
TRBV14	TRBJ1-1	12	.	.	TGTGCCAGCAGCCCCCACCCCCAGGGAGCTTTCTTT	CASSPHPQGAFF
TRBV12-3/TRBV12-4	TRBJ1-4	13	.	.	TGTGCCAGCCTGGGAGGGGGGGATGAAAAACTGTTTTTT	CASLGGGDEKLFF
TRBV11-2	TRBJ2-1	15	.	.	TGTGCCAGCAGCTTATTACAGGGCCCCTACAATGAGCAGTTCTTC	CASSLLQGPYNEQFF
TRBV5-1	TRBJ1-4	14	.	.	TGCGCCAGCAGCACCACAGGGACTAATGAAAAACTGTTTTTT	CASSTTGTNEKLFF
TRBV5-1	TRBJ1-1	16	TRBD1	.	TGCGCCAGCAGCGTGGGACAGGGGGCATTTTACACTGAAGCTTTCTTT	CASSVGQGAFYTEAFF